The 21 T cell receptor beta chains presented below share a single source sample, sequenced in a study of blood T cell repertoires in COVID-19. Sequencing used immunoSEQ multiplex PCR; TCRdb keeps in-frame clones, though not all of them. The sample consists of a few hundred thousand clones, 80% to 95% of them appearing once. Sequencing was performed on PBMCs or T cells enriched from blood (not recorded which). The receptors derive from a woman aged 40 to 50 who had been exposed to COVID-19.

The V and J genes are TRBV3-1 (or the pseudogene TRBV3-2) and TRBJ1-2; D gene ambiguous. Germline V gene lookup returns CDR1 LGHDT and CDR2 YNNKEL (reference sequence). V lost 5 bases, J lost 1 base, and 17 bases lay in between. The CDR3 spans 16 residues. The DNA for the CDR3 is TGTGCCAGCAGCTACCGCCCCAGAAGTTTTAACTATGGCTACACCTTC. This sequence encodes CASSYRPRSFNYGYTF.

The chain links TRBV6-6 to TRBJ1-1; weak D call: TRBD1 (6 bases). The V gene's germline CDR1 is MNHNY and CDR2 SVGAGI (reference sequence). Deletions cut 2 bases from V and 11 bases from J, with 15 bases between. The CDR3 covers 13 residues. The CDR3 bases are TGTGCCAGCAGTTACAATGGACAGCGAACCGCTTTCTTT. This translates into CASSYNGQRTAFF.

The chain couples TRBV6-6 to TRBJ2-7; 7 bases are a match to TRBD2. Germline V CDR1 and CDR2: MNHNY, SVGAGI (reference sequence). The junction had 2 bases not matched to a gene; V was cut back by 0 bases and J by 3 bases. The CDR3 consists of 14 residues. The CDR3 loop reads CASSYSGGSYEQYF. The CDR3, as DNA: TGTGCCAGCAGTTACTCAGGCGGGAGCTACGAGCAGTACTTC.

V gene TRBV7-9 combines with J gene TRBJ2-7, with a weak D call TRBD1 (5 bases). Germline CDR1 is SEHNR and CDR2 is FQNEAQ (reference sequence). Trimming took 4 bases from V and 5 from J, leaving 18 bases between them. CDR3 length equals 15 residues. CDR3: CASSSPRGSRNEQYF. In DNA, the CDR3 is TGTGCCAGCAGCTCACCTAGGGGAAGCAGGAACGAGCAGTACTTC. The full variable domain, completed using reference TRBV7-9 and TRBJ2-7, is DTGVSQNPRHKITKRGQNVTFRCDPISEHNRLYWYRQTLGQGPEFLTYFQNEAQLEKSRLLSDRFSAERPKGSFSTLEIQRTEQGDSAMYLCASSSPRGSRNEQYFGPGTRLTVT.

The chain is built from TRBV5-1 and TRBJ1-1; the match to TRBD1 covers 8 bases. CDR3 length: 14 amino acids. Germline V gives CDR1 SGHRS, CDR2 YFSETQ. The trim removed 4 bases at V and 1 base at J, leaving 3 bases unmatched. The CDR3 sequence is CASSPGQGNTEAFF. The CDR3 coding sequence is TGCGCCAGCAGCCCCGGACAGGGGAACACTGAAGCTTTCTTT.

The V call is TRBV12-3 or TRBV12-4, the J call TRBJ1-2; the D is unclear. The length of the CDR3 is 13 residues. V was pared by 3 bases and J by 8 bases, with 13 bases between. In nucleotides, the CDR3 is TGTGCCAGCAGTTTTCTCCGGGAACAAGGCTACACCTTC. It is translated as CASSFLREQGYTF.

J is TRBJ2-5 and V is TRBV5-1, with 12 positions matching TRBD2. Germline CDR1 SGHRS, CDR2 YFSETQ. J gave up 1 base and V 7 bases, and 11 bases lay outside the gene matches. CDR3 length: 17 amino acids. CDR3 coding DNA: TGCGCCAGCTCTGGAAGATCGACTAGCGGGGGCCAAGAGACCCAGTACTTC. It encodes CASSGRSTSGGQETQYF. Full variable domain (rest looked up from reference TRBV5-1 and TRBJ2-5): KAGVTQTPRYLIKTRGQQVTLSCSPISGHRSVSWYQQTPGQGLQFLFEYFSETQRNKGNFPGRFSGRQFSNSRSEMNVSTLELGDSALYLCASSGRSTSGGQETQYFGPGTRLLVL.

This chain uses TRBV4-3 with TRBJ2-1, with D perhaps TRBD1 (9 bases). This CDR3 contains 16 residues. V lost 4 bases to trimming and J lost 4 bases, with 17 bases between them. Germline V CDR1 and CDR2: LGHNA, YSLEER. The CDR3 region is CASSRVAGQGYNEQFF. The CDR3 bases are TGCGCCAGCAGCCGAGTAGCGGGACAGGGTTACAATGAGCAGTTCTTC.

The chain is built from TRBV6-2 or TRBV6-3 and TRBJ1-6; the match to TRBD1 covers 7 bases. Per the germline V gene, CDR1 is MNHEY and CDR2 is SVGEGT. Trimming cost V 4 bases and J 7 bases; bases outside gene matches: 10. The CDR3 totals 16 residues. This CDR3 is CASSLPGQRGNSPLHF. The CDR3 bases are TGTGCCAGCAGTTTGCCGGGACAGAGGGGAAATTCACCCCTCCACTTT.

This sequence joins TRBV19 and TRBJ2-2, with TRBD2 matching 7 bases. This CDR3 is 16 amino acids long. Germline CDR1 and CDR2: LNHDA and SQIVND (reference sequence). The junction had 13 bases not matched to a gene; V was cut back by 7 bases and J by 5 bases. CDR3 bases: TGTGCCAGTACCTACGGGGCGGGAGCAAGGACCGGGGAGCTGTTTTTT. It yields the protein CASTYGAGARTGELFF.

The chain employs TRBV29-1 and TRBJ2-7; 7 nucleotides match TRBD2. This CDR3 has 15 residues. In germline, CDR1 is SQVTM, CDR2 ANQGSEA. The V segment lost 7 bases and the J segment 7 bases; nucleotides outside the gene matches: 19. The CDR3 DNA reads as TGCAGCGCCAGTCTCTCGTTCAAGCGGGGTTGGGAGCAGTACTTC. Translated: CSASLSFKRGWEQYF.

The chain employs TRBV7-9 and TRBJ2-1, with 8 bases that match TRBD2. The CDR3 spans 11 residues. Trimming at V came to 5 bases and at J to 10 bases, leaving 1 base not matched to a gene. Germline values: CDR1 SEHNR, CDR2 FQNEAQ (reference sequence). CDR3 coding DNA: TGTGCCAGCAGCCGCGGGGGGGAGCAGTTCTTC. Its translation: CASSRGGEQFF.

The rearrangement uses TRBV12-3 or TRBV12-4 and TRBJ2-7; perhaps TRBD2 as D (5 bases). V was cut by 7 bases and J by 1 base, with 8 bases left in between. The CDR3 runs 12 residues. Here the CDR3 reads CASTIASYEQYF. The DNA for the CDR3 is TGTGCCAGCACCATAGCGTCCTACGAGCAGTACTTC.

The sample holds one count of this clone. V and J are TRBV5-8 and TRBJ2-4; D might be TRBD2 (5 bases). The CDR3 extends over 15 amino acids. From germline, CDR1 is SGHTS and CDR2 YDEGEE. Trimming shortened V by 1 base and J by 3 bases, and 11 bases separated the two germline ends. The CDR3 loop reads CASSLFRGGKNIQYF. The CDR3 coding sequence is TGTGCCAGCAGCTTGTTCCGGGGTGGCAAAAACATTCAGTACTTC.

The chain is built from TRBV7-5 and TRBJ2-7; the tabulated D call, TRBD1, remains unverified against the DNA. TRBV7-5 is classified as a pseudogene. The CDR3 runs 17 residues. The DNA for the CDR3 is TGTGTATCCGTCGAGGACAGGGCGTTAAATATCTCCGACGAGCAGTACTTC. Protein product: CVSVEDRALNISDEQYF.

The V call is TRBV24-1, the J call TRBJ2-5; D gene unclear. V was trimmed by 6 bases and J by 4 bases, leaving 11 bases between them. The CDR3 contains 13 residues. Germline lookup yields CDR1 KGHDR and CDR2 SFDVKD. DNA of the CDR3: TGTGCCACCAGTTCCGGGTTTCCAGAGACCCAGTACTTC. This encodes CATSSGFPETQYF.

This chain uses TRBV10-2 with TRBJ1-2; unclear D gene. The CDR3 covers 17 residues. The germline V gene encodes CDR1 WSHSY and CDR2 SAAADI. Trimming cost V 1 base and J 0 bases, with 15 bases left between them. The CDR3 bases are TGCGCCAGCAGTGAGTGGGAGGACGGTCGAGCTAACTATGGCTACACCTTC. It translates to CASSEWEDGRANYGYTF.

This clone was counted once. CDR3 loop: CASSPPMSRLGLAPAKNIQYF. The CDR3 DNA follows: TGTGCCAGCAGTCCACCGATGAGCCGACTAGGACTAGCCCCAGCCAAAAACATTCAGTACTTC. This chain connects TRBV28 to TRBJ2-4; 8 positions agree with TRBD2. The junction had 21 bases not matched to a gene; V was cut back by 5 bases and J by 0 bases. In germline, CDR1 is MDHEN, CDR2 SYDVKM. The CDR3 spans 21 residues.

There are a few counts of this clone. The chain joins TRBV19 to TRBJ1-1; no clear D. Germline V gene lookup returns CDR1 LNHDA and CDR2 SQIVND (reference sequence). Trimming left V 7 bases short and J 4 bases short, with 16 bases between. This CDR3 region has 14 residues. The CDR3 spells CASTGSHISTEAFF. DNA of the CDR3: TGTGCCAGTACGGGTTCTCATATAAGCACTGAAGCTTTCTTT. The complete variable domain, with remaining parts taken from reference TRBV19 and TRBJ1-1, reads DGGITQSPKYLFRKEGQNVTLSCEQNLNHDAMYWYRQDPGQGLRLIYYSQIVNDFQKGDIAEGYSVSREKKESFPLTVTSAQKNPTAFYLCASTGSHISTEAFFGQGTRLTVV.

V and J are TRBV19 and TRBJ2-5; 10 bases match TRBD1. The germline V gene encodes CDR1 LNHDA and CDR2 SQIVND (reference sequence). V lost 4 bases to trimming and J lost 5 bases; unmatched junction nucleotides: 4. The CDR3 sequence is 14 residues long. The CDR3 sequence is CASSRDRGGETQYF. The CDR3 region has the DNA TGTGCCAGTAGTAGGGACAGGGGAGGCGAGACCCAGTACTTC.

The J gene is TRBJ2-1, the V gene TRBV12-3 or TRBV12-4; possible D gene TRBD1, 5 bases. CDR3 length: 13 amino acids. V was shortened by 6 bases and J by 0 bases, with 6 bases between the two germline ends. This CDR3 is CASRTDSYNEQFF. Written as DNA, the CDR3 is TGTGCCAGCAGGACAGACTCCTACAATGAGCAGTTCTTC.